This is a list of T cell receptor beta chains from one sample in a study of blood T cell repertoires in COVID-19. Data came from immunoSEQ multiplex PCR; TCRdb stores just in-frame clones and leaves some out. The sample lists some 24,000 clones; 89% were seen once. Sequenced material: peripheral blood. These receptors originate from a human donor in a cohort sampled during active COVID-19. Both conserved end residues are part of each CDR3. D genes are given only for firm matches. Size is stated for part of the rows, as once, few or many counts, or as a class when the clone is expanded.

TRBJ2-3,TRBV5-4,16,.,TRBD2,TGTGCCAGCAGCGAAATCACTAGCGGCAGCACAGATACGCAGTATTTT,CASSEITSGSTDTQYF
TRBJ1-6,TRBV19,18,.,.,TGTGCCAGTAGTAACCTAGGACAGATGAGCTCCTATAATTCACCCCTCCACTTT,CASSNLGQMSSYNSPLHF
TRBJ1-1,TRBV2,11,large,.,TGTGCCAGCGGCCGAGGGGGTGAAGCTTTCTTT,CASGRGGEAFF
TRBJ1-6,TRBV6-6,15,.,.,TGTGCCAGCAGTTCCGACTTACCCTATAATTCACCCCTCCACTTT,CASSSDLPYNSPLHF
TRBJ1-4,TRBV19,14,.,TRBD1,TGTGCCAGTACCCCAGGGGGAACTAATGAAAAACTGTTTTTT,CASTPGGTNEKLFF
TRBJ1-5,TRBV7-6,15,few,.,TGTGCCAGCAGCTTATCGTTAGATAGCAATCAGCCCCAGCATTTT,CASSLSLDSNQPQHF
TRBJ1-2,TRBV19,14,.,TRBD1,TGTGCAACTGATCCAGGGGGCGGTAACTATGGCTACACCTTC,CATDPGGGNYGYTF
TRBJ1-6,TRBV5-1,15,few,TRBD1,TGCGCCAGCAGCTTGTGGGGACAGGGGGATTCACCCCTCCACTTT,CASSLWGQGDSPLHF
TRBJ2-1,TRBV5-6,16,.,TRBD2,TGTGCCAGCAGCTTGTTCGTGGAGCGGGGGGGCACTGAGCAGTTCTTC,CASSLFVERGGTEQFF
TRBJ1-2,TRBV28,15,.,TRBD1,TGTGCCAGCAGTTCCCTCGACAGGGTAGACTATGGCTACACCTTC,CASSSLDRVDYGYTF
TRBJ2-1,TRBV5-1,20,.,.,TGCGCCAGCAGCCCTTCCCCGGGACTCCCCTGGGGCTCCTCCTACAATGAGCAGTTCTTC,CASSPSPGLPWGSSYNEQFF
TRBJ1-1,TRBV10-1,15,.,.,TGCGCCAGCAGTGGGGGACTGAGCATGAACACTGAAGCTTTCTTT,CASSGGLSMNTEAFF
TRBJ1-6,TRBV10-3,14,.,.,TGTGCCATCAGTTCAGGGTCCATTAATTCACCCCTCCACTTT,CAISSGSINSPLHF
TRBJ1-4,TRBV18,18,.,.,TGTGCCAGCTCACCCCGCCGGGGTCTTCAAACAACTAATGAAAAACTGTTTTTT,CASSPRRGLQTTNEKLFF
TRBJ1-2,TRBV7-2,13,.,TRBD1,TGTGCCAGCACCACAGGGGTCAGCTATGGCTACACCTTC,CASTTGVSYGYTF
TRBJ1-2,TRBV5-6,16,.,TRBD1,TGTGCCAGCACCAAGGGGTTGGGGACAGGTGATGATGGCTACACCTTC,CASTKGLGTGDDGYTF
TRBJ2-7,TRBV6-1,13,.,.,TGTGCCAGCAGTGATTCCCAGGGTCACGAGCAGTACTTC,CASSDSQGHEQYF
TRBJ1-5,TRBV19,15,few,.,TGTGCCAGTAGTATATTTGGGGGCCTTAATCAGCCCCAGCATTTT,CASSIFGGLNQPQHF
TRBJ2-5,TRBV30,14,.,.,TGTGCCTGGAGTGTTAACCGGGACCAAGAGACCCAGTACTTC,CAWSVNRDQETQYF
TRBJ2-7,TRBV4-1,14,once,.,TGCGCCAGCAGCCAAGAGGGCTTAACCTACGAGCAGTACTTC,CASSQEGLTYEQYF
TRBJ2-5,TRBV29-1,14,.,.,TGCAGCGTTGCGCGGGGGCAGGGTCAAGAGACCCAGTACTTC,CSVARGQGQETQYF
TRBJ1-5,TRBV5-4,16,.,TRBD1,TGTGCCAGCAGCCTTTACGGACAGGGTAGCAATCAGCCCCAGCATTTT,CASSLYGQGSNQPQHF